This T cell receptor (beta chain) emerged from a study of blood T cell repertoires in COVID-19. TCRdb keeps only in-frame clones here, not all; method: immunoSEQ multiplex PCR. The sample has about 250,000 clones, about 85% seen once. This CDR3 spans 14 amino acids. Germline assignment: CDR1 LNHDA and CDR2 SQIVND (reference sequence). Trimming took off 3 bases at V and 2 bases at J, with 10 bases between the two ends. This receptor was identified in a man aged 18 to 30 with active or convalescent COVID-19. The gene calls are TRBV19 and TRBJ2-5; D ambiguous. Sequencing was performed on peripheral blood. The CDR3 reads CASSISSQQETQYF. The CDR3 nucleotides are TGTGCCAGTAGTATTAGTTCACAGCAAGAGACCCAGTACTTC.